This entry features one T cell receptor (beta chain) sequence. Its antigen remains unknown. Data came from immunoSEQ multiplex PCR; TCRdb stores just in-frame clones and leaves some out. Among about 710,000 clones listed, roughly 72% were seen once. The source of the sample is a study of shared clonotypes between healthy human individuals. Study at large: Serving as donors were a couple of women and three men, whose ages spanned 18 to 49.

The J segment lost 8 bases and the V segment lost 3 bases, leaving 8 bases of the junction unmatched. The germline gives CDR1 SNHLY, CDR2 FYNNEI. The CDR3 length is 14 residues. Study-wide points: Unshared clonotypes carried lower generation probabilities than those common to all four donors. Larger richness was generally estimated for naive than memory subsets. Investigators expected sequencing depth to affect clonotype sharing among donors.

The sample was memory CD4+ T cells sorted from blood. Subset given: CD45RA-negative fraction. V usage is TRBV2 and J usage is TRBJ2-5; 8 bases map to TRBD1. This receptor was identified in a woman in her 30s in good health. CDR3 DNA sequence: TGTGCCAGCAGTGAGTGGCAGGGGGCGGGAACCCAGTACTTC. Translation gives CASSEWQGAGTQYF. Full variable domain (rest looked up from reference TRBV2 and TRBJ2-5): EPEVTQTPSHQVTQMGQEVILRCVPISNHLYFYWYRQILGQKVEFLVSFYNNEISEKSEIFDDQFSVERPDGSNFTLKIRSTKLEDSAMYFCASSEWQGAGTQYFGPGTRLLVL.